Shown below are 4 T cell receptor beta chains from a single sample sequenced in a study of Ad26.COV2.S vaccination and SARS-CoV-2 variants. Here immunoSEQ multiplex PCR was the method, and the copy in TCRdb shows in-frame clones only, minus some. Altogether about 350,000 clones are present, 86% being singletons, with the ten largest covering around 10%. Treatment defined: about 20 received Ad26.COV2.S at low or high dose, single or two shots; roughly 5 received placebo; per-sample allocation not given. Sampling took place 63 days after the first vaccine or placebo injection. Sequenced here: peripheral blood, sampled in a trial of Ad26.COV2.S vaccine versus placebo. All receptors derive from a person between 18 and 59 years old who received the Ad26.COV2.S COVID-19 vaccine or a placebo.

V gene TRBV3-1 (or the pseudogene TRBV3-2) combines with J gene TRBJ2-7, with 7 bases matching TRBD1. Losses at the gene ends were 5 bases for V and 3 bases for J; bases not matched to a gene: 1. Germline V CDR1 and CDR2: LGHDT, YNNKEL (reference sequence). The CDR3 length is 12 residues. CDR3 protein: CASSWDSYEQYF. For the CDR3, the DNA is TGTGCCAGCAGCTGGGACAGCTACGAGCAGTACTTC.

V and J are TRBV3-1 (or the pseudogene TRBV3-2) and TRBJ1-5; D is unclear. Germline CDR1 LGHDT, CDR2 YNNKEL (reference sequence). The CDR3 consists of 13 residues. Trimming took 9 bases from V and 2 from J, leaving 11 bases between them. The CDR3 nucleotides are TGTGCCAGTTCGGCGGTAGGCAATCAGCCCCAGCATTTT. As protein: CASSAVGNQPQHF.

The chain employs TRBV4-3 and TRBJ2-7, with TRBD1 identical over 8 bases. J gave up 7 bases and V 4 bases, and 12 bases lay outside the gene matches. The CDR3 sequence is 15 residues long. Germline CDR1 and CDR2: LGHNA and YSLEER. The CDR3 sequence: CASSREQGGVYEQYF. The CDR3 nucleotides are TGCGCCAGCAGCCGAGAACAGGGGGGTGTCTATGAGCAGTACTTC.

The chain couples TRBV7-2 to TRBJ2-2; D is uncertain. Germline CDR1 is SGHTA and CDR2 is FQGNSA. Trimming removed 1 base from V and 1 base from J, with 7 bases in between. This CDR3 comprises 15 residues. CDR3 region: CASSLVLGNTGELFF. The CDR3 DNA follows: TGTGCCAGCAGCTTAGTTTTGGGGAACACCGGGGAGCTGTTTTTT.